One and the same sample provided the 17 T cell receptor beta chains below, sequenced in a study of cytomegalovirus exposure and HLA in healthy donors. The PCR used 60 Vbeta and 13 Jbeta primers. Profiled with immunoSEQ multiplex PCR; TCRdb holds only in-frame clones, not every one. The sample table includes about 210,000 clones. The sample comprised PBMCs. The origin of the receptors is a woman in her twenties or thirties in good health and CMV-seropositive.

This chain connects TRBV29-1 to TRBJ2-4, with D maybe TRBD1 (5 bases). The CDR3 totals 14 residues. Trimming removed 3 bases at V and 3 bases at J, with 12 bases between. Germline V CDR1 and CDR2: SQVTM, ANQGSEA. CDR3 DNA: TGCAGCGTTGAGCAGGGTTGGGGCAAAAACATTCAGTACTTC. Its protein product is CSVEQGWGKNIQYF.

This chain links TRBV18 with TRBJ2-2, with 10 bases that match TRBD2. This CDR3 region has 18 residues. The V gene end was trimmed by 3 bases and the J gene end by 0 bases; junction bases not matched to a gene: 7. In germline, CDR1 is KGHSH, CDR2 LQKENI. The DNA for the CDR3 is TGTGCCAGCTCACCTTGGCTAGCGGGGGCCACGAACACCGGGGAGCTGTTTTTT. Translated, it gives CASSPWLAGATNTGELFF.

This chain joins TRBV5-5 and TRBJ2-7, with TRBD2 matching over 8 bases. This CDR3 has 15 residues. V lost 1 base to trimming and J lost 1 base; unmatched junction nucleotides: 4. The germline gives CDR1 SGHKS, CDR2 YYEKEE (reference sequence). The CDR3 region is CASSLQLAVSYEQYF. CDR3 nucleotides: TGTGCCAGCAGCTTGCAACTAGCGGTTTCCTACGAGCAGTACTTC.

The V call is TRBV19, the J call TRBJ2-2; possible D gene TRBD2, 5 bases. Trimming stripped 5 bases from V and 9 bases from J, with 16 bases between. Looked up from germline, CDR1 is LNHDA and CDR2 is SQIVND (reference sequence). CDR3 length equals 14 residues. CDR3 in DNA: TGTGCCAGTAGTCCAAATAGGCTAGCCCGGGAGCTGTTTTTT. It yields the protein CASSPNRLARELFF. The entire variable domain, with the rest obtained from reference TRBV19 and TRBJ2-2, is as follows: DGGITQSPKYLFRKEGQNVTLSCEQNLNHDAMYWYRQDPGQGLRLIYYSQIVNDFQKGDIAEGYSVSREKKESFPLTVTSAQKNPTAFYLCASSPNRLARELFFGEGSRLTVL.

The V and J genes are TRBV4-1 and TRBJ1-1; 8 bases are shared with TRBD1. Per germline, CDR1 MGHRA and CDR2 YSYEKL. CDR3 length equals 15 residues. Trimming took 2 bases from V and 6 from J; bases not matched to a gene: 8. The CDR3 here is CASSQFQGASAEAFF. CDR3 nucleotides: TGCGCCAGCAGCCAATTTCAGGGGGCGAGTGCTGAAGCTTTCTTT.

This chain links TRBV6-5 with TRBJ2-7, with 7 bases lining up with TRBD1. With 2 bases clipped from V and 0 bases from J, the junction kept 4 bases outside the gene matches. The CDR3 contains 15 residues. Germline CDR1 reads MNHEY; CDR2 reads SVGAGI. The CDR3 loop is CASSYLTGNSYEQYF. The CDR3 nucleotides are TGTGCCAGCAGTTACCTGACAGGGAACTCCTACGAGCAGTACTTC.

The chain is built from TRBV5-6 and TRBJ2-7; 7 bases are shared with TRBD1. The V gene's germline CDR1 is SGHDT and CDR2 YYEEEE. The junction had 4 bases not matched to a gene; V was cut back by 0 bases and J by 4 bases. The CDR3 runs to 14 residues. The CDR3 DNA reads TGTGCCAGCAGCTTGGACGGCAGGGGGTACGAGCAGTACTTC. It codes for CASSLDGRGYEQYF.

The rearrangement joins TRBV29-1 to TRBJ2-7, with D unresolved. Germline V gene sequence: CDR1 SQVTM, CDR2 ANQGSEA. The V and J ends lost 0 bases and 4 bases respectively, with 7 bases between them. The CDR3 totals 12 residues. The CDR3 is CSVEDVSYEQYF. CDR3 nucleotides: TGCAGCGTTGAAGATGTCAGTTACGAGCAGTACTTC.

V is TRBV7-2 and J is TRBJ1-1; D remains ambiguous. The CDR3 runs 14 residues. Germline CDR1 and CDR2: SGHTA and FQGNSA. The V and J ends lost 5 bases and 3 bases respectively, with 13 bases between them. The CDR3 protein is CASSLVGRDTEAFF. The DNA for the CDR3 is TGTGCCAGCAGCCTAGTGGGGAGGGACACTGAAGCTTTCTTT.

With respect to this clone: The junction and the germline gene differ at one end; a read error may be behind it. The rearrangement links TRBV29-1 to TRBJ2-7, with 11 nucleotides matching TRBD2. This CDR3 is built from 14 residues. Germline CDR1 is SQVTM and CDR2 is ANQGSEA. The CDR3 nucleotides read TGCAGCGCTGAACTAGCGGGAGCTACCTACGAGCAGTACTTC. It specifies CSAELAGATYEQYF.

To note about this clone: The sample holds other DNA sequences that translate to the same CDR3. V is TRBV7-8 and J is TRBJ1-1; TRBD1 agrees at 7 bases. This CDR3 contains 15 residues. The V gene's germline CDR1 is SGHVS and CDR2 FQNEAQ. With V trimmed by 0 bases and J by 1 base, 2 bases remained unmatched. Here the CDR3 reads CASSLANRGNTEAFF. The CDR3 bases are TGTGCCAGCAGCTTAGCAAACAGGGGGAACACTGAAGCTTTCTTT. Filled out from reference TRBV7-8 and TRBJ1-1, the complete variable domain reads GAGVSQSPRYKVAKRGQDVALRCDPISGHVSLFWYQQALGQGPEFLTYFQNEAQLDKSGLPSDRFFAERPEGSVSTLKIQRTQQEDSAVYLCASSLANRGNTEAFFGQGTRLTVV.

V usage is TRBV2 and J usage is TRBJ1-2; 8 nucleotides line up with TRBD1. The CDR3 sequence is 15 residues long. Looked up from germline, CDR1 is SNHLY and CDR2 is FYNNEI. Unmatched junction bases numbered 9, after V lost 7 bases and J lost 2 bases. CDR3 nucleotide sequence: TGTGCCAGCACTAAGGACAGGGTCGGGAACTATGGCTACACCTTC. It encodes CASTKDRVGNYGYTF.

This sequence joins TRBV7-9 and TRBJ1-1, with a weak D call TRBD1 (5 bases). Trimming cost V 1 base and J 4 bases, with 13 bases left between them. This CDR3 is built from 15 residues. Germline V gene data show CDR1 as SEHNR and CDR2 as FQNEAQ (reference sequence). This chain's CDR3 is CASSLDFGGGTEAFF. The DNA of the CDR3 is TGTGCCAGCAGCTTAGATTTCGGGGGTGGCACTGAAGCTTTCTTT.

This rearrangement joins TRBV28 to TRBJ2-1; 12 nucleotides line up with TRBD2. This CDR3 has 14 residues. Losses at the gene ends were 2 bases for V and 13 bases for J; bases not matched to a gene: 6. Germline CDR1 MDHEN, CDR2 SYDVKM. CDR3 loop: CASSLITSGGSQFF. The CDR3 nucleotides read TGTGCCAGCAGTTTAATCACTAGCGGGGGGTCCCAGTTCTTC.

J is TRBJ2-1 and V is TRBV21-1; the listed D gene, TRBD1, was not tested against the DNA. TRBV21-1 is a pseudogene segment. The CDR3 has 16 residues. The CDR3 nucleotides read TGTGCCAGCAGCAAAGCCGGGACAGGGGGTCGGAATGAGCAGTTCTTC. Protein sequence: CASSKAGTGGRNEQFF.

This chain links TRBV10-3 with TRBJ1-1, with 7 positions matching TRBD1. The CDR3 is 13 amino acids. CDR1 ENHRY and CDR2 SYGVKD come from the germline V gene. V dropped 7 bases and J dropped 3; count of bases not matched to a gene: 5. The CDR3 nucleotides read TGTGCCATCAAAGGACAGGTACACACTGAAGCTTTCTTT. It translates to CAIKGQVHTEAFF.

V is TRBV19 and J is TRBJ2-7; 11 bases line up with TRBD1. Germline V gives CDR1 LNHDA, CDR2 SQIVND (reference sequence). The trim removed 4 bases at V and 4 bases at J, leaving 9 bases unmatched. This CDR3 is built from 16 residues. For the CDR3, the DNA is TGTGCCAGTAGTAAAGCCGGGACAGGGGGAAAATACGAGCAGTACTTC. Its protein is CASSKAGTGGKYEQYF.